The entry below describes one T cell receptor beta chain. The antigen is undetermined. The data originate from a study of T cell clonotyping in hematopoietic cell transplantation. General study results and limits: Higher Inverse Simpson Index values in graft donor and pretransplant recipient predicted broader posttransplant TCR diversity.

Assay: immunoSEQ multiplex PCR; the TCRdb copy retains only in-frame clones and omits some. The data contain about 15,000 clones, around 62% of them singletons. Per the germline V gene, CDR1 is SGHTA and CDR2 is FQGTGA. The CDR3 spans 13 residues. The V gene lost 2 bases and the J gene lost 6 bases, with 10 bases spanning the gap. The chain carries TRBV7-3 and TRBJ1-1; D ambiguous. The sample taken for sequencing was PBMCs. The clonotype originates from a human donor who either received an allogeneic hematopoietic cell transplant for a myeloid malignancy or was a related donor (not recorded which). Some clones in this sample may be carry-over from other donors' samples. This CDR3 is CASSLGTGSEAFF. CDR3 coding DNA: TGTGCCAGCAGCTTAGGTACGGGGTCTGAAGCTTTCTTT.